This TCR beta chain came from a study of T cell changes during pregnancy in multiple sclerosis. Sequencing was performed with immunoSEQ multiplex PCR; in TCRdb, only in-frame clones are kept and a portion is missing. The sample consists of roughly 110,000 clones, approximately 90% of them appearing once. CDR1 is LNHNV, CDR2 YYDKDF, per germline (reference sequence). V lost 5 bases, J lost 4 bases, and 2 bases stayed unmatched. The CDR3 contains 16 residues. This sequence was found in a female donor in good health, enrolled as a control in a pregnancy study. The source material was peripheral blood, sampled in the third trimester of pregnancy. V is TRBV15 and J is TRBJ2-1; 16 bases map to TRBD2. The CDR3 loop is CATSGGLAGGYNEQFF. The CDR3 DNA reads as TGTGCCACCAGCGGGGGACTAGCGGGGGGGTACAATGAGCAGTTCTTC.